The subject of this entry is one T cell receptor (beta chain). The antigen remains unidentified. The CDR3 runs 18 residues. The germline V gene has CDR1 SGHRS and CDR2 YFSETQ. V lost 5 bases and J lost 7, with 28 bases in between. An immunoSEQ assay, version v3.0, was performed at survey level. Method: immunoSEQ multiplex PCR; TCRdb's copy keeps in-frame clones and lacks some. Among 20,000 to 30,000 clones listed, 70% to 90% were seen once. The data belong to a study of long-term antiretroviral therapy in people with HIV. Findings and caveats of the study: Transplant donor controls retained higher diversity, though diversity increased after ART. Before ART, certain clones expanded, and these dominated the repertoire at all time points.

Here the sequenced sample was unsorted PBMCs, taken 1.9 years after starting antiretroviral therapy. This TCR derives from a woman in her 30s with HIV. The chain links TRBV5-1 to TRBJ2-1; D is tentatively TRBD1 or TRBD2 (7 bases each). CDR3 sequence reads: CASRRPISQGGHGNEQFF. The CDR3 nucleotides read TGCGCCAGCAGGCGGCCGATTAGTCAGGGGGGGCACGGGAATGAGCAGTTCTTC.